This T cell receptor (beta chain) is from a study of cytomegalovirus exposure and HLA in healthy donors (dated by TCRdb to about 2017). For context, the study as a whole: A later analysis indicated that the 90 to 150 validation repertoires were generated on the platform also employed for the 700 or so repertoires of the first cohort. Along with the approximately 670-subject first cohort, a separate validation cohort of about 110 different subjects was used. The study aimed to test whether cataloging public T cell receptors could reveal signatures of past pathogen exposure. To predict cytomegalovirus infection status, the study brought together high-throughput TCR immunosequencing, statistical association of individual TCRs with disease status, and machine learning.

The donors were included in the validation cohort of 90 to 150 subjects, a group kept apart from the 666-subject first cohort. The library was prepared using the immunoSEQ multiplex PCR assay. From the authors' description of their analysis: A statistical classification framework was developed to diagnose cytomegalovirus status using the catalog of TCR beta chain sequences. Not all clones reach the TCRdb copy of this immuneACCESS table, which keeps in-frame sequences only. Checked studies attribute under half of the gap to unresolved V genes and leave the rest unexplained. That table supplies the V and J calls and clone size; D and trimming were determined from the DNA. In this sample the table shows 140,000 to 150,000 clones, approximately 94% of which occur a single time. The biggest ten clones account for about 1.7% of the sample. This clone occurred once. The antigen it recognizes is unknown. The sample holds no much larger clone one base away, and base qualities are not on file.

The V and J ends are trimmed by 4 bases and 0 bases, leaving 13 bases between them. Reading the germline V gene (reference sequence) gives CDR1 LNHDA and CDR2 SQIVND. Inclusive of the bounding cysteine and phenylalanine, the CDR3 is 16 residues long. Left in the record is the CDR3 DNA by itself, 48 bases read in frame from the first base. What the authors observed across the whole study: The study listed 164 TCR beta chains as associated with cytomegalovirus. In both the original and validation cohorts, the classifier was reported to diagnose cytomegalovirus status with high specificity and sensitivity. The authors suggested that the approach could potentially be generalized to other disease states and immunological phenotypes. Across donors, most TCR sequences were observed very rarely, whereas some public TCRs were present in many individuals. A later analysis found that TCRs clustered in the first cohort also tended to co-occur in the roughly 120 validation repertoires, with 94% of cluster scores above 0. Three of the identified cytomegalovirus-associated TCR beta chains were confirmed in vitro to be specific for cytomegalovirus antigens. The validation cohort had no HLA typing available for a later analysis, so co-occurrence within that cohort was assessed over all 130 or so repertoires.

The sample was PBMCs. Recombination connected TRBV19 to TRBJ1-5; D gene: possibly TRBD1, on 5 matching bases. This TCR came from a man younger than 35 in good health and CMV-seropositive. The DNA sequence is as follows: TGTGCCAGTAGTACGGGCCAGGGCTATAGCAATCAGCCCCAGCATTTT. Its product reads: CASSTGQGYSNQPQHF.